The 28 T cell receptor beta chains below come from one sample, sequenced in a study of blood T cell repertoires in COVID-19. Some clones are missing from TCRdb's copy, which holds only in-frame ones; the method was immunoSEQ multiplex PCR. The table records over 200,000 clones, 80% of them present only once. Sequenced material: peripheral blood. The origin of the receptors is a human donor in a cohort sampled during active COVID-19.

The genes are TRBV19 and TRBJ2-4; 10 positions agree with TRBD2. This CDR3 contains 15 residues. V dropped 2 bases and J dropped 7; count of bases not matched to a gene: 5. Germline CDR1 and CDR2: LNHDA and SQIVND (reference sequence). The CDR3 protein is CASSISLAGVNIQYF. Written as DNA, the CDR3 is TGTGCCAGTAGTATAAGCCTAGCGGGAGTGAACATTCAGTACTTC.

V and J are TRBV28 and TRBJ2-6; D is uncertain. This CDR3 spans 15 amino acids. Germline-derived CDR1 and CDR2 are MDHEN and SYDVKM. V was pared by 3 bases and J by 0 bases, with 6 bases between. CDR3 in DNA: TGTGCCAGCAGTTTTCTCGGCTCTGGGGCCAACGTCCTGACTTTC. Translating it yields CASSFLGSGANVLTF. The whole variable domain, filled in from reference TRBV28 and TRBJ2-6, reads DVKVTQSSRYLVKRTGEKVFLECVQDMDHENMFWYRQDPGLGLRLIYFSYDVKMKEKGDIPEGYSVSREKKERFSLILESASTNQTSMYLCASSFLGSGANVLTFGAGSRLTVL.

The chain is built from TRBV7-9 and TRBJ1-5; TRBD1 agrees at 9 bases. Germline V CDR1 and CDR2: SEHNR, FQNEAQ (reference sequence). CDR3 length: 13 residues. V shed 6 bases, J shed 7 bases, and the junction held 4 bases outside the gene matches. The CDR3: CASSGDRVQPQHF. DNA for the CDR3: TGTGCCAGCAGTGGGGACAGGGTACAGCCCCAGCATTTT.

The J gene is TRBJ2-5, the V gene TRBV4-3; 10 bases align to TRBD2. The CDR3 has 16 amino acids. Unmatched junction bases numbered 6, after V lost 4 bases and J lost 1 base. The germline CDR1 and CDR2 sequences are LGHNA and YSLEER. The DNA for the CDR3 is TGCGCCAGCAGCCCCCGGACTAGCGGAGCCCAAGAGACCCAGTACTTC. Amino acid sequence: CASSPRTSGAQETQYF.

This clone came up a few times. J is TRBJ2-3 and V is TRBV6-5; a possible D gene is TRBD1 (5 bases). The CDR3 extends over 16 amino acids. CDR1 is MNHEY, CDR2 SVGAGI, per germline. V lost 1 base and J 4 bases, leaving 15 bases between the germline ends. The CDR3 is CASSYFTGLGADTQYF. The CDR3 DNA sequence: TGTGCCAGCAGTTACTTCACCGGATTAGGGGCAGATACGCAGTATTTT.

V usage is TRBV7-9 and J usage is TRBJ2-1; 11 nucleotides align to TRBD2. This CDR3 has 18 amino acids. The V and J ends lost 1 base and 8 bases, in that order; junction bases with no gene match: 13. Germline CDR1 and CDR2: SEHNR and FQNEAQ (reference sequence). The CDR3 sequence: CASSLGSSGRPMLDEQFF. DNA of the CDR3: TGTGCCAGCAGCTTAGGGTCTAGCGGGAGGCCCATGCTCGATGAGCAGTTCTTC.

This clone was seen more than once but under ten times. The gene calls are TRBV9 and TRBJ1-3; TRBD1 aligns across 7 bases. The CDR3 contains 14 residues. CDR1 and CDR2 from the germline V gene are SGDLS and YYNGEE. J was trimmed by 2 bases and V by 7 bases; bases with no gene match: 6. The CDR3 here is CASAQGVAGNTIYF. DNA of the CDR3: TGTGCCAGCGCTCAGGGGGTAGCTGGAAACACCATATATTTT.

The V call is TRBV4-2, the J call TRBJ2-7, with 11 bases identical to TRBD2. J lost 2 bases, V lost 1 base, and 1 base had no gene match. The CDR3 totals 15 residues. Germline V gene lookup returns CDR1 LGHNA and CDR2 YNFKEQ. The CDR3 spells CASSQGLAGTYEQYF. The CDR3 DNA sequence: TGTGCCAGCAGCCAAGGACTAGCGGGGACCTACGAGCAGTACTTC.

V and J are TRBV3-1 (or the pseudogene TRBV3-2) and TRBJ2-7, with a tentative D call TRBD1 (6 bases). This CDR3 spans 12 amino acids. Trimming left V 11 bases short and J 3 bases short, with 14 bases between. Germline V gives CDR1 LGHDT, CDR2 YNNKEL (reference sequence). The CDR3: CAEGQGFYEQYF. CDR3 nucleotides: TGTGCCGAGGGGCAGGGGTTCTACGAGCAGTACTTC.

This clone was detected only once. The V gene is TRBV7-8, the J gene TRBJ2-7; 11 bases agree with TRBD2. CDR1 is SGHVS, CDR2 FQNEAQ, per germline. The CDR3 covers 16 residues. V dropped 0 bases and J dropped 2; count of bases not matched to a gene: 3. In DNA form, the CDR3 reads TGTGCCAGCAGCTTAGCCGCGGGACTAGCGGCCTACGAGCAGTACTTC. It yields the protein CASSLAAGLAAYEQYF. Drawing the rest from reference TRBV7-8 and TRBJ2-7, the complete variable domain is GAGVSQSPRYKVAKRGQDVALRCDPISGHVSLFWYQQALGQGPEFLTYFQNEAQLDKSGLPSDRFFAERPEGSVSTLKIQRTQQEDSAVYLCASSLAAGLAAYEQYFGPGTRLTVT.

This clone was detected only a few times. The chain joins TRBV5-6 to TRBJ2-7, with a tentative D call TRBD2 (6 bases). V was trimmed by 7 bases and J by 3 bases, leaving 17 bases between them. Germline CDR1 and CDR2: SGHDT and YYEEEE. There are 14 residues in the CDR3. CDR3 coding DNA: TGTGCCAGCTACCAAGGAGGGGCGCGCTACGAGCAGTACTTC. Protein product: CASYQGGARYEQYF.

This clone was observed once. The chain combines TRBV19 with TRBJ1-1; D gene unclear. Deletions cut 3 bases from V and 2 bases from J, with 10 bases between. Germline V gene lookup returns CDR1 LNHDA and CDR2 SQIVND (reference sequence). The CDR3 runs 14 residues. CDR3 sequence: CASSILAANTEAFF. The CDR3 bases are TGTGCCAGTAGTATCTTGGCTGCTAACACTGAAGCTTTCTTT. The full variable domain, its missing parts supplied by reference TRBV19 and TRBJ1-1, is DGGITQSPKYLFRKEGQNVTLSCEQNLNHDAMYWYRQDPGQGLRLIYYSQIVNDFQKGDIAEGYSVSREKKESFPLTVTSAQKNPTAFYLCASSILAANTEAFFGQGTRLTVV.

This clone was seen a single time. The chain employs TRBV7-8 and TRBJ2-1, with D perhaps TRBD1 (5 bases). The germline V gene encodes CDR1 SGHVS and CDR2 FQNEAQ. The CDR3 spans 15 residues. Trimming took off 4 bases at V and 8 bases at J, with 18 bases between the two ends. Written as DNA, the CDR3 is TGTGCCAGCAGCTCAAGAAAGGGGCTTAAAGATGAGCAGTTCTTC. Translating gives CASSSRKGLKDEQFF.

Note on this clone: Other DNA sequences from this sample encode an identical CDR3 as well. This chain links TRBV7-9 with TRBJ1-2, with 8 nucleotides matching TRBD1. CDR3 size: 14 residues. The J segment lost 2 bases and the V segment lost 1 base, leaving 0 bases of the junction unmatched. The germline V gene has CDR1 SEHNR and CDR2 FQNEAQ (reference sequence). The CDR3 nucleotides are TGTGCCAGCAGCTTAGGACAGGGGAACTATGGCTACACCTTC. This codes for CASSLGQGNYGYTF.

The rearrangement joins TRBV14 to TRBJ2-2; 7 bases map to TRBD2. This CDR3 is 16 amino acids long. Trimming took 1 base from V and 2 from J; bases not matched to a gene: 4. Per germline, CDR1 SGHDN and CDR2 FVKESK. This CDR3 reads CASSQAGGRNTGELFF. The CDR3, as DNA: TGTGCCAGCAGCCAAGCGGGCGGGAGAAACACCGGGGAGCTGTTTTTT. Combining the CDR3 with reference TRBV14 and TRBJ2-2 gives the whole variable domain EAGVTQFPSHSVIEKGQTVTLRCDPISGHDNLYWYRRVMGKEIKFLLHFVKESKQDESGMPNNRFLAERTGGTYSTLKVQPAELEDSGVYFCASSQAGGRNTGELFFGEGSRLTVL.

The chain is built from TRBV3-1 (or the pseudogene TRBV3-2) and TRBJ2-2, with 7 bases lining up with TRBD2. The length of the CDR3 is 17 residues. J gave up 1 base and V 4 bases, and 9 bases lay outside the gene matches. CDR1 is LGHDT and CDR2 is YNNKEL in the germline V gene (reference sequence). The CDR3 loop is CASSRFEGGVNTGELFF. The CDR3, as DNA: TGTGCCAGCAGCCGTTTTGAGGGAGGGGTGAACACCGGGGAGCTGTTTTTT.

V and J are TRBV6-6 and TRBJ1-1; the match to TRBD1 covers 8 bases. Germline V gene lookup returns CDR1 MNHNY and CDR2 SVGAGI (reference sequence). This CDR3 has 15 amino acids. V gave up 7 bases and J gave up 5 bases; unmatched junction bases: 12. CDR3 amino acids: CASTRADRDRTEAFF. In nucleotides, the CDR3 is TGTGCCAGCACTCGCGCGGACAGGGACCGGACTGAAGCTTTCTTT.

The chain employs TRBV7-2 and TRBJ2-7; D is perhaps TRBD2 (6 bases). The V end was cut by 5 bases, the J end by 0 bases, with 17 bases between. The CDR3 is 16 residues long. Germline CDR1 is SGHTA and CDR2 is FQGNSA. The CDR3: CASSPVPGRSSYEQYF. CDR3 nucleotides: TGTGCCAGCAGCCCCGTGCCCGGGAGATCCTCCTACGAGCAGTACTTC.

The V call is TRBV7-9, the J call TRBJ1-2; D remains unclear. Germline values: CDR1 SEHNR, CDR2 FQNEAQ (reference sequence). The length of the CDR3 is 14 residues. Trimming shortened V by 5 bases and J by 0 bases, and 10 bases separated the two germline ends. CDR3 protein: CASSLRAANYGYTF. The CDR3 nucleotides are TGTGCCAGCAGCCTGCGGGCGGCTAACTATGGCTACACCTTC. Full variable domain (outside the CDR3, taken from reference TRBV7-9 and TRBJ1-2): DTGVSQNPRHKITKRGQNVTFRCDPISEHNRLYWYRQTLGQGPEFLTYFQNEAQLEKSRLLSDRFSAERPKGSFSTLEIQRTEQGDSAMYLCASSLRAANYGYTFGSGTRLTVV.

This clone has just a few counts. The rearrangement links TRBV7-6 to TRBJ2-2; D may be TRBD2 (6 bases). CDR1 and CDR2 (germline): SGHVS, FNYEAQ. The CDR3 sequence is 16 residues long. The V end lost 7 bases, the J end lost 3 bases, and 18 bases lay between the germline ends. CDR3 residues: CASTWSAGRYTGELFF. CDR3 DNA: TGTGCCAGCACTTGGAGTGCAGGGAGGTACACCGGGGAGCTGTTTTTT.

This CDR3 is CASSSHSYEQYF. The DNA for the CDR3 is TGTGCCAGCAGTTCCCACTCCTACGAGCAGTACTTC. This sequence joins TRBV3-1 (or the pseudogene TRBV3-2) and TRBJ2-7; D uncertain. The CDR3 covers 12 residues. Germline CDR1 LGHDT, CDR2 YNNKEL (reference sequence). V lost 6 bases to trimming and J lost 0 bases, with 6 bases between them.

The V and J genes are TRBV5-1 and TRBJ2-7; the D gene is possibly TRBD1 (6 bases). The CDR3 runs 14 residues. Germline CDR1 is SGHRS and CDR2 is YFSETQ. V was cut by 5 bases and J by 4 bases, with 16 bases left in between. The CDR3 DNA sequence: TGCGCCAGCAGTCGAACCGGGACACAATACGAGCAGTACTTC. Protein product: CASSRTGTQYEQYF.

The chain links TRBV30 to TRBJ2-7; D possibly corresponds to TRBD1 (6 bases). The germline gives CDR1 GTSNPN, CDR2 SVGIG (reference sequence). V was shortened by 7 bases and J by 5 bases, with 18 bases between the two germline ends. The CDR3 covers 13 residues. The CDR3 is CAFLLSTGNEQYF. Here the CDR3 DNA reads TGTGCCTTCTTGCTCTCTACAGGGAACGAGCAGTACTTC.

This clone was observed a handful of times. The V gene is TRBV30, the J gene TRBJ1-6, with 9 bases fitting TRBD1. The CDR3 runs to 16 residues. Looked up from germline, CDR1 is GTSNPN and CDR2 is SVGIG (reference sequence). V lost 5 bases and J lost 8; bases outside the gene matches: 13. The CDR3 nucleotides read TGTGCCTGGGGGTCCGGGACAGGGAGGGCTTATTCACCCCTCCACTTT. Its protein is CAWGSGTGRAYSPLHF.

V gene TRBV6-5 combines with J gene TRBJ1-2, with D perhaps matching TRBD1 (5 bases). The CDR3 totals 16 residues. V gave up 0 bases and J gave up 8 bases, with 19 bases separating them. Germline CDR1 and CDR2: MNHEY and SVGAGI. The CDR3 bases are TGTGCCAGCAGTTACTCGAAGGCAGGAGGGGATGGCGGCTACACCTTC. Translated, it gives CASSYSKAGGDGGYTF.

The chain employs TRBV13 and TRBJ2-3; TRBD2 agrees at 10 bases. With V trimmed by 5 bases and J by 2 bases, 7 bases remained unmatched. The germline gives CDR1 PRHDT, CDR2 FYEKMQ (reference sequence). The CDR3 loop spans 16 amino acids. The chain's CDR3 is CASSLGTSVYTDTQYF. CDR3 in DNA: TGTGCCAGCAGCCTCGGGACTAGCGTTTACACAGATACGCAGTATTTT. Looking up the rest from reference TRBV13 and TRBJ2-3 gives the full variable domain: AAGVIQSPRHLIKEKRETATLKCYPIPRHDTVYWYQQGPGQDPQFLISFYEKMQSDKGSIPDRFSAQQFSDYHSELNMSSLELGDSALYFCASSLGTSVYTDTQYFGPGTRLTVL.

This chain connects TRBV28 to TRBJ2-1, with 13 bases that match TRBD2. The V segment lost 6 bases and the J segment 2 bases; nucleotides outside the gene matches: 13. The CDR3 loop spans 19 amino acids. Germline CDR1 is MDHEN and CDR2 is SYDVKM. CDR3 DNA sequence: TGTGCCAGCAGGGGACTAGCGGGATCCCTAATATCCACCTACAATGAGCAGTTCTTC. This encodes CASRGLAGSLISTYNEQFF.

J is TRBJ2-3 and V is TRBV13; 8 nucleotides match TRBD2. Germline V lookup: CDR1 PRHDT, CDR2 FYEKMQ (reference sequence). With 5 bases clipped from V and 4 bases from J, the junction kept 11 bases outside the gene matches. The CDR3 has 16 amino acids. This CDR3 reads CASSNRRLAGSDTQYF. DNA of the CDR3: TGTGCCAGCAGCAACCGGCGGCTAGCGGGTTCAGATACGCAGTATTTT.